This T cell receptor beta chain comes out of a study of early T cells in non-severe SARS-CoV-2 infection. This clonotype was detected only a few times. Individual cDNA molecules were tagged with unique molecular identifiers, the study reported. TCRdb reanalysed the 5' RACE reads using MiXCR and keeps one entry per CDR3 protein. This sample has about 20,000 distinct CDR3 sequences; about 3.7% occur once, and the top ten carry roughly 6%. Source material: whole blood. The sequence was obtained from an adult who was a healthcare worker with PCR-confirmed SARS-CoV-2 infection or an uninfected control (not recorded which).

The CDR3 DNA reads as TGTGCCAGCAGCCCGACTACAGGGGGAGGCACCGGGGAGCTGTTTTTT. Amino acid sequence: CASSPTTGGGTGELFF. The chain employs TRBV11-2 and TRBJ2-2; 8 bases align to TRBD1. With V trimmed by 5 bases and J by 4 bases, 9 bases remained unmatched. This CDR3 contains 16 residues. Germline V CDR1 and CDR2: SGHAT, FQNNGV. The full variable domain, its missing parts supplied by reference TRBV11-2 and TRBJ2-2, is EAGVAQSPRYKIIEKRQSVAFWCNPISGHATLYWYQQILGQGPKLLIQFQNNGVVDDSQLPKDRFSAERLKGVDSTLKIQPAKLEDSAVYLCASSPTTGGGTGELFFGEGSRLTVL.